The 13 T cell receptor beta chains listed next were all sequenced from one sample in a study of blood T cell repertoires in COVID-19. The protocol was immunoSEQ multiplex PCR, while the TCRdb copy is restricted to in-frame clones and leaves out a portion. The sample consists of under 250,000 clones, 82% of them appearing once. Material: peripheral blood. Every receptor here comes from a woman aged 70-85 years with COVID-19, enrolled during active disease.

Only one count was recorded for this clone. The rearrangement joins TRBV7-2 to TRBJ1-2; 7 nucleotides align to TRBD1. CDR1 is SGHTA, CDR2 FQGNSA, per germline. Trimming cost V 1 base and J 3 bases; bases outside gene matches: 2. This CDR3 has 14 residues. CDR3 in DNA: TGTGCCAGCAGCTTAGGTCAGGGGGACTATGGCTACACCTTC. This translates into CASSLGQGDYGYTF.

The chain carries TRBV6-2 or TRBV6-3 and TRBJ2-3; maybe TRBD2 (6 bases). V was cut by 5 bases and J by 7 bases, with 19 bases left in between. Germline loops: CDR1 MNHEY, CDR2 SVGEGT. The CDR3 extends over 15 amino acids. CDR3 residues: CASSDVADLANTQYF. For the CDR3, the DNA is TGTGCCAGCAGTGATGTAGCGGATCTGGCGAATACGCAGTATTTT.

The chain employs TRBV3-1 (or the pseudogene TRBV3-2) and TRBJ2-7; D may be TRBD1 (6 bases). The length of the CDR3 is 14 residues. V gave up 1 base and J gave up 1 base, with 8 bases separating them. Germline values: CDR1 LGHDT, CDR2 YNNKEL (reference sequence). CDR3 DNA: TGTGCCAGCAGCCAAGGAACAGGGTCCTACGAGCAGTACTTC. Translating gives CASSQGTGSYEQYF.

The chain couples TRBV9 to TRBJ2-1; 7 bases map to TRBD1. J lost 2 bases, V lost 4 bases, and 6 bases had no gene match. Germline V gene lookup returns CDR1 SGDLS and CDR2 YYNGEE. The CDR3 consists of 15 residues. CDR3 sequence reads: CASSPRDRPYNEQFF. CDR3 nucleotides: TGTGCCAGCAGCCCCCGGGACAGACCCTACAATGAGCAGTTCTTC.

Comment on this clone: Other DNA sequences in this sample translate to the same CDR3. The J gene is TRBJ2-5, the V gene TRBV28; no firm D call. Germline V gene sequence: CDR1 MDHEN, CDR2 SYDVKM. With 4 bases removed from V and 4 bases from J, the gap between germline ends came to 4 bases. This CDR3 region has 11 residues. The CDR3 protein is CASSSRETQYF. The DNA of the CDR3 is TGTGCCAGCAGTTCCCGAGAGACCCAGTACTTC.

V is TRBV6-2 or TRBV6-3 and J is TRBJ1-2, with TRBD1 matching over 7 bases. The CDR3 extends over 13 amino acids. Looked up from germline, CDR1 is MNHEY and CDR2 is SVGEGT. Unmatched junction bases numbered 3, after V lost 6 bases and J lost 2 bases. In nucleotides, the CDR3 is TGTGCCAGCAGCCAGACAGGGAACTATGGCTACACCTTC. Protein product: CASSQTGNYGYTF.

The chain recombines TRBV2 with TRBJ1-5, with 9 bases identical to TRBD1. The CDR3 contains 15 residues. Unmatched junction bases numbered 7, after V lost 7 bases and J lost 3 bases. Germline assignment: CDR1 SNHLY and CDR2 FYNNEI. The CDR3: CASIPDRGDNQPQHF. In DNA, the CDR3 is TGTGCCAGCATCCCGGACAGGGGTGACAATCAGCCCCAGCATTTT.

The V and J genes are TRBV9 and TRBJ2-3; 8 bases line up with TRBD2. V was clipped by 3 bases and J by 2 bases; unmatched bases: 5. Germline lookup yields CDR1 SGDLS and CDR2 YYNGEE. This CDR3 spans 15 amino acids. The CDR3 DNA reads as TGTGCCAGCAGCGCCAGCGGGAGACACACAGATACGCAGTATTTT. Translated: CASSASGRHTDTQYF.

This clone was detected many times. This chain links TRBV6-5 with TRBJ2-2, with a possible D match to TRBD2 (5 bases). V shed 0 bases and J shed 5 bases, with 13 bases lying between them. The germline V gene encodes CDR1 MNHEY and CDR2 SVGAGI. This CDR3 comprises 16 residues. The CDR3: CASSYSKLRGTGELFF. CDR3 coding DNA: TGTGCCAGCAGTTACTCGAAACTACGAGGGACCGGGGAGCTGTTTTTT.

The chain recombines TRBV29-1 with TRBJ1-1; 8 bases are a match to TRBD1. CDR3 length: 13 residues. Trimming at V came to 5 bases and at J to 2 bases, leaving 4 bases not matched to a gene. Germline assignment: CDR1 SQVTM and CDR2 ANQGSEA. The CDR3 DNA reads TGCAGCGTTACAGGGGGAACCAACACTGAAGCTTTCTTT. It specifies CSVTGGTNTEAFF.

The CDR3 nucleotides are TGTGCCAGCAGTTTATATAGGGGGACAGGGTCCTACGAGCAGTACTTC. Translated: CASSLYRGTGSYEQYF. The rearrangement uses TRBV27 and TRBJ2-7, with 9 bases fitting TRBD1. CDR3 length: 16 residues. The trim removed 1 base at V and 1 base at J, leaving 5 bases unmatched. The germline V gene has CDR1 MNHEY and CDR2 SMNVEV (reference sequence).

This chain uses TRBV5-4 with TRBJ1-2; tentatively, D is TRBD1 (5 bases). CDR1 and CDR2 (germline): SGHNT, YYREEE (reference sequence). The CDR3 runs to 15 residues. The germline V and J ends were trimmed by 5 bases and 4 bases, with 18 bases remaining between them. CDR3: CASSSPPGGTYGYTF. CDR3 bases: TGTGCCAGCAGTTCCCCCCCGGGGGGAACCTATGGCTACACCTTC.

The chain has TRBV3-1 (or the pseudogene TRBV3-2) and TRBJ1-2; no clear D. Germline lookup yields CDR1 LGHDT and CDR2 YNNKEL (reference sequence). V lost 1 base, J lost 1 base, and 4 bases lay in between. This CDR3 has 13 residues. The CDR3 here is CASSQVSNYGYTF. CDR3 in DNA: TGTGCCAGCAGCCAAGTCAGTAACTATGGCTACACCTTC.